What follows are 29 T cell receptor beta chains derived from one specimen sequenced in a study of blood T cell repertoires in COVID-19. Libraries were prepared by immunoSEQ multiplex PCR; TCRdb keeps only in-frame clonotypes and omits some of them. The sample records 35,000 to 40,000 clones, about 88% being singletons. The source material was peripheral blood. These receptors were taken from a man in his 70s with active COVID-19.

The chain has TRBV18 and TRBJ2-7, with D possibly being TRBD2 (5 bases). Per germline, CDR1 KGHSH and CDR2 LQKENI. CDR3 length equals 18 residues. V was pared by 0 bases and J by 1 base, with 19 bases between. Here the CDR3 DNA reads TGTGCCAGCTCACCACCGCAGCCCCAGCGGCTTAGGTCCTACGAGCAGTACTTC. Encoded protein: CASSPPQPQRLRSYEQYF.

The chain joins TRBV6-6 to TRBJ1-4, with 7 bases lining up with TRBD1. The CDR3 runs to 14 residues. Trimming cost V 5 bases and J 4 bases; bases outside gene matches: 4. Germline CDR1 is MNHNY and CDR2 is SVGAGI (reference sequence). CDR3 protein: CASSGTAYNEKLFF. CDR3 sequence (DNA): TGTGCCAGCAGTGGGACAGCGTATAATGAAAAACTGTTTTTT.

The chain employs TRBV11-3 and TRBJ2-1; 11 nucleotides align to TRBD1. Germline trimming cut 1 base from V and 6 bases from J; bases unmatched to any gene: 5. From germline, CDR1 is SGHNT and CDR2 YENEEA. The CDR3 loop spans 16 amino acids. The CDR3 DNA reads as TGTGCCAGCAGCTTAGGTCGGACAGGGGGCCGCAATGAGCAGTTCTTC. Protein sequence: CASSLGRTGGRNEQFF.

This clone was counted once. The chain couples TRBV18 to TRBJ2-3; TRBD2 matches 8 bases. Trimming cost V 5 bases and J 3 bases; bases outside gene matches: 10. This CDR3 comprises 16 residues. Germline CDR1 reads KGHSH; CDR2 reads LQKENI. CDR3 amino acids: CASSAISGRGTDTQYF. In DNA form, the CDR3 reads TGTGCCAGCTCAGCAATAAGCGGGAGAGGGACAGATACGCAGTATTTT.

This clone has more than one count but fewer than ten. V gene TRBV7-9 combines with J gene TRBJ1-5; unclear D gene. This CDR3 comprises 15 residues. V was shortened by 4 bases and J by 6 bases, with 16 bases between the two germline ends. From germline, CDR1 is SEHNR and CDR2 FQNEAQ (reference sequence). Written as DNA, the CDR3 is TGTGCCAGCAGCTCCTCGGATATGGGGAGTCAGCCCCAGCATTTT. Translating it yields CASSSSDMGSQPQHF.

The chain has TRBV6-5 and TRBJ1-5; D remains ambiguous. The germline V and J ends were trimmed by 0 bases and 2 bases, with 8 bases remaining between them. The CDR3 spans 15 residues. Germline V lookup: CDR1 MNHEY, CDR2 SVGAGI. For the CDR3, the DNA is TGTGCCAGCAGTTACTCGTGGCAGGGCAATCAGCCCCAGCATTTT. Protein product: CASSYSWQGNQPQHF.

The chain employs TRBV6-5 and TRBJ1-2, with D possibly matching TRBD1 (6 bases). Germline V CDR1 and CDR2: MNHEY, SVGAGI. V dropped 5 bases and J dropped 7 bases, with 20 bases sitting between them. This CDR3 contains 15 residues. The CDR3 region has the DNA TGTGCCAGCAGTCGTTCAGGACAGACCTACGGTGGCTACACCTTC. Residues: CASSRSGQTYGGYTF.

The CDR3 sequence is CASSRGRGGSSYEQYF. CDR3 DNA sequence: TGTGCCAGTAGCCGAGGGAGAGGGGGTAGCTCCTACGAGCAGTACTTC. This chain joins TRBV19 and TRBJ2-7; perhaps TRBD1 as D (6 bases). The germline V and J ends were trimmed by 6 bases and 0 bases, with 18 bases remaining between them. This CDR3 is built from 16 residues. Germline CDR1 reads LNHDA; CDR2 reads SQIVND (reference sequence).

The V call is TRBV5-1, the J call TRBJ1-3, with D perhaps TRBD1 (6 bases). V was clipped by 2 bases and J by 1 base, with 28 bases between them. Germline assignment: CDR1 SGHRS and CDR2 YFSETQ. The CDR3 is 21 residues long. Written as DNA, the CDR3 is TGCGCCAGCAGCTTCCTTGGGACGACAGGTGAAAAAACCAATTCTGGAAACACCATATATTTT. This translates into CASSFLGTTGEKTNSGNTIYF.

The genes are TRBV12-3 or TRBV12-4 and TRBJ1-4; no clear D. The V end lost 1 base, the J end lost 10 bases, and 10 bases lay between the germline ends. The CDR3 totals 13 residues. The CDR3: CASSLEVGGKLFF. The CDR3 DNA sequence: TGTGCCAGCAGTTTAGAAGTGGGAGGAAAACTGTTTTTT.

As DNA, the CDR3 is TGTGCCAGCAGCTTAGGGGGGACAGGGGCCAAGACCCAGTACTTC. Amino acid sequence: CASSLGGTGAKTQYF. V and J are TRBV7-2 and TRBJ2-5; TRBD1 matches 10 bases. The CDR3 totals 15 residues. Germline V gives CDR1 SGHTA, CDR2 FQGNSA. Germline trimming cut 1 base from V and 6 bases from J; bases unmatched to any gene: 5.

V and J are TRBV30 and TRBJ1-3, with D hard to call. CDR3 length: 15 residues. Trimming cost V 2 bases and J 0 bases, with 11 bases left between them. The germline CDR1 and CDR2 sequences are GTSNPN and SVGIG (reference sequence). The CDR3 sequence: CAWSIDSRSGNTIYF. CDR3 sequence (DNA): TGTGCCTGGAGTATAGACTCGCGCTCTGGAAACACCATATATTTT.

This clone was seen a single time. A read error may produce the germline difference seen at one junction end. The chain joins TRBV7-7 to TRBJ2-2; 9 nucleotides line up with TRBD1. Germline V gene data show CDR1 as SSHAT and CDR2 as FNYEAQ (reference sequence). The CDR3 contains 15 residues. The CDR3 here is CASSTQGARTGELFF. Written as DNA, the CDR3 is TGTGCTAGCAGCACACAGGGGGCGCGCACCGGGGAGCTGTTTTTT. Supplemented by reference TRBV7-7 and TRBJ2-2, the full variable domain reads GAGVSQSPRYKVTKRGQDVTLRCDPISSHATLYWYQQALGQGPEFLTYFNYEAQPDKSGLPSDRFSAERPEGSISTLTIQRTEQRDSAMYRCASSTQGARTGELFFGEGSRLTVL.

V usage is TRBV11-2 and J usage is TRBJ2-1, with TRBD2 identical over 13 bases. The length of the CDR3 is 16 residues. CDR1 SGHAT and CDR2 FQNNGV come from the germline V gene. J was trimmed by 1 base and V by 3 bases; bases with no gene match: 0. CDR3 bases: TGTGCCAGCAGCTTGGGACTAGCGGGGTCCTACAATGAGCAGTTCTTC. Its translation is CASSLGLAGSYNEQFF.

The chain employs TRBV9 and TRBJ2-2; 9 nucleotides align to TRBD2. Per germline, CDR1 SGDLS and CDR2 YYNGEE. The V and J ends lost 3 bases and 7 bases, in that order; junction bases with no gene match: 10. This CDR3 spans 16 amino acids. CDR3 DNA sequence: TGTGCCAGCAGCGAAGGTAGCGGGAGTCTTGGCGGGGAGCTGTTTTTT. Protein sequence: CASSEGSGSLGGELFF.

The chain recombines TRBV6-6 with TRBJ1-2; TRBD1 agrees at 10 bases. Trimming took 8 bases from V and 7 from J; bases not matched to a gene: 10. Per the germline V gene, CDR1 is MNHNY and CDR2 is SVGAGI (reference sequence). The CDR3 has 14 residues. The CDR3 bases are TGTGCCAGCGCATTAGTGGGACAGGGGTCTGGCTACACCTTC. This gives the protein CASALVGQGSGYTF.

The chain links TRBV21-1 to TRBJ2-5; the table's D call TRBD1 went unverified against the DNA. TRBV21-1 is deemed a pseudogene. This CDR3 contains 16 residues. DNA of the CDR3: TGTGCCAGCAGCAAAGGTTTAGGGGGTCTTCAAGAGACCCAGTACTTC. Translating gives CASSKGLGGLQETQYF.

This clone was seen a few times. The gene calls are TRBV9 and TRBJ2-5, with 7 positions matching TRBD2. CDR3 length: 16 residues. Trimming took 1 base from V and 5 from J; bases not matched to a gene: 11. Germline CDR1 reads SGDLS; CDR2 reads YYNGEE. The DNA of the CDR3 is TGTGCCAGCAGCGTAAGCGGGGCGGGAGCGGAGGAGACCCAGTACTTC. It specifies CASSVSGAGAEETQYF.

This clone was counted only a few times. CDR3 coding DNA: TGTGCCAGCTCACCGGGGGGAGACACTGAAGCTTTCTTT. The encoded protein is CASSPGGDTEAFF. The chain recombines TRBV18 with TRBJ1-1, with TRBD1 as a possible D gene (5 bases). CDR1 and CDR2 (germline): KGHSH, LQKENI. The CDR3 has 13 amino acids. Trimming stripped 3 bases from V and 3 bases from J, with 8 bases between.

The CDR3 sequence is CASSPTGLAGGGEQYF. CDR3 DNA: TGTGCCAGCAGCCCCACCGGACTAGCGGGAGGAGGTGAGCAGTACTTC. This chain joins TRBV11-1 and TRBJ2-7, with 14 bases lining up with TRBD2. This CDR3 region has 16 residues. V was pared by 5 bases and J by 7 bases, with 10 bases of the junction left unmatched. Germline V lookup: CDR1 SGHAT, CDR2 FQDESV (reference sequence).

The V and J genes are TRBV18 and TRBJ1-5, with D tentatively TRBD1 (5 bases). This CDR3 spans 14 amino acids. Trimming shortened V by 6 bases and J by 3 bases, and 12 bases separated the two germline ends. Germline values: CDR1 KGHSH, CDR2 LQKENI. The DNA for the CDR3 is TGTGCCAGCTCGCGGGACCACCCCAATCAGCCCCAGCATTTT. Residues: CASSRDHPNQPQHF.

This clone was seen once. This chain connects TRBV5-6 to TRBJ2-1, with a possible D match to TRBD2 (6 bases). Looked up from germline, CDR1 is SGHDT and CDR2 is YYEEEE. Deletions cut 4 bases from V and 2 bases from J, with 16 bases between. CDR3 length: 16 residues. The CDR3 DNA is TGTGCCAGCAGCGAGGTCGGGGGAGTGACCTACAATGAGCAGTTCTTC. It specifies CASSEVGGVTYNEQFF.

V is TRBV4-3 and J is TRBJ2-1; the match to TRBD1 covers 10 bases. CDR1 is LGHNA, CDR2 YSLEER, per germline. Unmatched junction bases numbered 5, after V lost 0 bases and J lost 9 bases. The CDR3 extends over 15 amino acids. The CDR3 coding sequence is TGCGCCAGCAGCCAAGAGGGGACAGGGGCTCTTGAGCAGTTCTTC. It is translated as CASSQEGTGALEQFF.

The V and J genes are TRBV11-1 and TRBJ1-3; D gene ambiguous. The CDR3 sequence is 15 residues long. Germline loops: CDR1 SGHAT, CDR2 FQDESV (reference sequence). V lost 3 bases to trimming and J lost 0 bases, with 9 bases between them. CDR3: CASSFGRGSGNTIYF. The DNA for the CDR3 is TGTGCCAGCAGCTTTGGACGGGGCTCTGGAAACACCATATATTTT.

This chain connects TRBV7-9 to TRBJ2-7; tentatively, D is TRBD1 (6 bases). V was clipped by 5 bases and J by 1 base, with 15 bases between them. The CDR3 has 15 residues. The germline gives CDR1 SEHNR, CDR2 FQNEAQ (reference sequence). This CDR3 is CASSAHRALSYEQYF. The CDR3 DNA follows: TGTGCCAGCAGCGCTCACAGGGCCCTATCCTACGAGCAGTACTTC.

The chain combines TRBV9 with TRBJ2-1; D not resolved. Trimming cost V 0 bases and J 0 bases, with 13 bases left between them. The CDR3 runs to 17 residues. Germline CDR1 and CDR2: SGDLS and YYNGEE. Written as DNA, the CDR3 is TGTGCCAGCAGCGTAGGCTGGCCCCTCCCCTCCTACAATGAGCAGTTCTTC. Protein product: CASSVGWPLPSYNEQFF.

The rearrangement joins TRBV12-3 or TRBV12-4 to TRBJ2-1; a possible D gene is TRBD2 (5 bases). This CDR3 region has 13 residues. The CDR3 DNA follows: TGTGCTCAGCACCGGGATCCCTACAATGAGCAGTTCTTC. Translated, it gives CAQHRDPYNEQFF.

V usage is TRBV7-2 and J usage is TRBJ2-2; a possible D gene is TRBD2 (6 bases). V was trimmed by 2 bases and J by 4 bases, leaving 17 bases between them. CDR1 SGHTA and CDR2 FQGNSA come from the germline V gene. The CDR3 totals 17 residues. DNA of the CDR3: TGTGCCAGCAGCTTACCCCCGTGGCAGGGAGGCACCGGGGAGCTGTTTTTT. Translation gives CASSLPPWQGGTGELFF.

In its sample, this clone was seen a few times. The CDR3 loop reads CASSRETGDYEQYF. Here the CDR3 DNA reads TGTGCCAGCAGTCGTGAGACAGGAGACTACGAGCAGTACTTC. V is TRBV6-6 and J is TRBJ2-7, with TRBD1 as a possible D gene (6 bases). The CDR3 is 14 amino acids. Trimming shortened V by 5 bases and J by 3 bases, and 14 bases separated the two germline ends. The germline gives CDR1 MNHNY, CDR2 SVGAGI (reference sequence).